This T cell receptor beta chain derives from a study of beta chain features in type 1 diabetes. The authors reverse transcribed all of the isolated RNA, so sequencing captured expressed TCRB transcripts. Assay used: immunoSEQ multiplex PCR; TCRdb lists only in-frame clones, some missing. The sample shows some 270,000 clones, over 12% of them seen only once. Study outcomes and limitations: Type 1 diabetes patients had TCRB CDR3s that were shorter (moderately but significantly so) in all four CD4+ subsets. Equally in patients and controls, shorter templates might have been favored by PCR.

Purities over 98% were achieved in all sorted populations. Points on this clone: Its target is unknown.

Specimen: naive CD4+ T cells from blood. The sequence came from a woman between 40 and 55 years old in good health.

The CDR3 here is CASSLMLENIQYF. The DNA for the CDR3 is TGTGCCAGCAGCTTGATGCTAGAAAACATTCAGTACTTC. This chain uses TRBV5-4 with TRBJ2-4; D is uncertain. Germline assignment: CDR1 SGHNT and CDR2 YYREEE (reference sequence). V dropped 1 base and J dropped 5 bases, with 7 bases sitting between them. There are 13 residues in the CDR3.